The 6 T cell receptor beta chains below all came from one sample that was sequenced in a study of shared clonotypes between healthy human individuals. Assay: immunoSEQ multiplex PCR; the TCRdb copy retains only in-frame clones and omits some. The sample has around 1.5 million clones; 95% to 99% are singletons. Sequenced input: naive CD4+ T cells sorted from blood. Specified subset: CD45RA+ positively selected. These TCRs come from a man aged 25-45 years in good health.

The genes are TRBV5-1 and TRBJ2-5, with D possibly matching TRBD2 (5 bases). The CDR3 has 15 residues. V gave up 2 bases and J gave up 2 bases, with 13 bases separating them. In germline, CDR1 is SGHRS, CDR2 YFSETQ. CDR3 coding DNA: TGCGCCAGCAGCTTATCCCTGGGAGTTCAAGAGACCCAGTACTTC. Translated, it gives CASSLSLGVQETQYF.

This sequence joins TRBV29-1 and TRBJ1-1; D not certain. Deletions cut 5 bases from V and 2 bases from J, with 15 bases between. Germline V gene data show CDR1 as SQVTM and CDR2 as ANQGSEA. The CDR3 extends over 14 amino acids. CDR3 DNA sequence: TGCAGCGTTAGAATAGAGCCAGGAAACACTGAAGCTTTCTTT. Its protein is CSVRIEPGNTEAFF. The full variable domain, its missing parts supplied by reference TRBV29-1 and TRBJ1-1, is SAVISQKPSRDICQRGTSLTIQCQVDSQVTMMFWYRQQPGQSLTLIATANQGSEATYESGFVIDKFPISRPNLTFSTLTVSNMSPEDSSIYLCSVRIEPGNTEAFFGQGTRLTVV.

The V gene is TRBV7-2, the J gene TRBJ1-3; D is uncertain. V was pared by 10 bases and J by 0 bases, with 19 bases between. Germline loops: CDR1 SGHTA, CDR2 FQGNSA. The CDR3 runs 16 residues. CDR3 sequence: CATKEVIGSSGNTIYF. CDR3 nucleotide sequence: TGTGCCACCAAAGAGGTTATCGGCAGCTCTGGAAACACCATATATTTT.

The rearrangement uses TRBV4-2 and TRBJ2-7; D is perhaps TRBD2 (5 bases). The germline gives CDR1 LGHNA, CDR2 YNFKEQ. The CDR3 has 18 amino acids. V was pared by 5 bases and J by 0 bases, with 23 bases between. The chain's CDR3 is CASSLAGGLRATSYEQYF. The CDR3 DNA reads TGTGCCAGCAGCTTGGCGGGCGGACTGAGGGCGACCTCCTACGAGCAGTACTTC.

The chain recombines TRBV9 with TRBJ1-2, with D possibly TRBD1 on 5 matching bases. This CDR3 contains 14 residues. Trimming left V 2 bases short and J 3 bases short, with 11 bases between. Germline CDR1 and CDR2: SGDLS and YYNGEE. The CDR3 region is CASSVSGFDYGYTF. The CDR3 DNA is TGTGCCAGCAGCGTTTCAGGGTTCGACTATGGCTACACCTTC.

The chain carries TRBV27 and TRBJ2-7; D is unclear. Per the germline V gene, CDR1 is MNHEY and CDR2 is SMNVEV (reference sequence). This CDR3 comprises 14 residues. V was shortened by 6 bases and J by 1 base, with 13 bases between the two germline ends. DNA for the CDR3: TGTGCCAGCAGCACCCGAGACCTTTCCTACGAGCAGTACTTC. Amino acids: CASSTRDLSYEQYF.